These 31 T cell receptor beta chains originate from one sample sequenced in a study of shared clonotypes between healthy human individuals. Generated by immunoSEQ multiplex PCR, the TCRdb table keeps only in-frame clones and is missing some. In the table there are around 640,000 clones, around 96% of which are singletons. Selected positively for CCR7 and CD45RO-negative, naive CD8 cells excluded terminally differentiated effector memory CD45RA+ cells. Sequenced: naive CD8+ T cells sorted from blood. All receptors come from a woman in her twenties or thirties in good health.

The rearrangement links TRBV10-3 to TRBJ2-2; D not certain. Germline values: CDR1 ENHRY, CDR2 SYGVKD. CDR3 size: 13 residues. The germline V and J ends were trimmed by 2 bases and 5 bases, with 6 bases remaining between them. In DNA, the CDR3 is TGTGCCATCAGTGAGGCTTCGACCGGGGAGCTGTTTTTT. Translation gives CAISEASTGELFF.

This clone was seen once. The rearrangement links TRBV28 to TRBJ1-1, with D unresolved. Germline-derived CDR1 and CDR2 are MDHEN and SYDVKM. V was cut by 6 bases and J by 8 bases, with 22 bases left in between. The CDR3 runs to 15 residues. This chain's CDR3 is CASSLSGPGFPEAFF. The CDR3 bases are TGTGCCAGCAGCCTATCTGGACCGGGTTTTCCCGAAGCTTTCTTT.

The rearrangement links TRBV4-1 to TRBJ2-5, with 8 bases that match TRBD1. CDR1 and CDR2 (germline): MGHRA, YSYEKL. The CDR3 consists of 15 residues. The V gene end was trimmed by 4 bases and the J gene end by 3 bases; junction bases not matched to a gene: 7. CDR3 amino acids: CASSPLLDREETQYF. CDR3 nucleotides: TGCGCCAGCAGCCCCTTACTGGACAGGGAAGAGACCCAGTACTTC.

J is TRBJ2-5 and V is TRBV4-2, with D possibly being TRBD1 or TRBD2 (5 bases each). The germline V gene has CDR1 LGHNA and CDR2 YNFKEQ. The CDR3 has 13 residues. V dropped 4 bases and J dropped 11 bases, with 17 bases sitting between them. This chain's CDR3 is CASSRNGDDLQYF. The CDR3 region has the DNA TGTGCCAGCAGCCGCAATGGGGACGACCTTCAGTACTTC.

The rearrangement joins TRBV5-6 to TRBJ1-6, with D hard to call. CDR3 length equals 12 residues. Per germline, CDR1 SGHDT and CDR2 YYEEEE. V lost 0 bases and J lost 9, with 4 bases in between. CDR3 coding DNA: TGTGCCAGCAGCTTGGGGGGTTCACCCCTCCACTTT. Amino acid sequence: CASSLGGSPLHF.

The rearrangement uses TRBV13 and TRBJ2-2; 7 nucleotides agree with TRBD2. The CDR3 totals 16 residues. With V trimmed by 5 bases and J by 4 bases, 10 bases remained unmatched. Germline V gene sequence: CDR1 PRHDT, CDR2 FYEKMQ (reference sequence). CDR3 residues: CASSPGLEAVTGELFF. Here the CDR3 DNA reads TGTGCCAGCAGCCCTGGACTAGAGGCGGTCACCGGGGAGCTGTTTTTT.

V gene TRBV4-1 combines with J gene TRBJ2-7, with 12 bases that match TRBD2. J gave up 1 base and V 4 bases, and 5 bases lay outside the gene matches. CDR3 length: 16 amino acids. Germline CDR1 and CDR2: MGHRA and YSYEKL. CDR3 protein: CASSPSTSGSSYEQYF. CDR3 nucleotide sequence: TGCGCCAGCAGCCCGTCGACTAGCGGGAGTTCCTACGAGCAGTACTTC.

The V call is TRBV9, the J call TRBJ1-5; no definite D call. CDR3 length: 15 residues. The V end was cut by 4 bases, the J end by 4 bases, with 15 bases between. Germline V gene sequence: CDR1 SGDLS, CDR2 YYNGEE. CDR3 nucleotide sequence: TGTGCCAGCAGCCCGACAAACAATATTAATCAGCCCCAGCATTTT. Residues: CASSPTNNINQPQHF.

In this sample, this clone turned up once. The CDR3 region is CSVVGGPLNEQFF. CDR3 in DNA: TGCAGCGTCGTTGGGGGTCCCCTCAATGAGCAGTTCTTC. V is TRBV29-1 and J is TRBJ2-1; D tentatively fits TRBD1 or TRBD2 (5 bases each). CDR1 is SQVTM and CDR2 is ANQGSEA in the germline V gene. The CDR3 covers 13 residues. The V gene lost 6 bases and the J gene lost 6 bases, with 15 bases spanning the gap.

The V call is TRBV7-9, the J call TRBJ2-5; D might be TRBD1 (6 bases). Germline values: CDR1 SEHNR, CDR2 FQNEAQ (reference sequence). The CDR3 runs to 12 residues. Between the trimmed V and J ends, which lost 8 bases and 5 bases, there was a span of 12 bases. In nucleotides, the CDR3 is TGTGCCAGCGGGGGACAAAGGGAGACCCAGTACTTC. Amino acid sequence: CASGGQRETQYF.

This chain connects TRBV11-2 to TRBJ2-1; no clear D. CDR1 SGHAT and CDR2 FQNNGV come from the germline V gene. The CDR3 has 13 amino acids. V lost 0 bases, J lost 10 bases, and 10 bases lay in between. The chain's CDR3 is CASSLELAWEQFF. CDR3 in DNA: TGTGCCAGCAGCTTAGAATTGGCGTGGGAGCAGTTCTTC.

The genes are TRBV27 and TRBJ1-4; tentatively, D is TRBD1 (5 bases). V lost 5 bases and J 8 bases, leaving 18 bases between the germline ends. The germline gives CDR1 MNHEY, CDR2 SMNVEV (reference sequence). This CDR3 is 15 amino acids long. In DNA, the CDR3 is TGTGCCAGCAGTCCCTCTGGGGCCGAATCGGAAAAACTGTTTTTT. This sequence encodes CASSPSGAESEKLFF.

The CDR3 sequence is CASSSVQSSYNEQFF. The CDR3 DNA reads as TGTGCCAGCAGCTCCGTCCAAAGCTCCTACAATGAGCAGTTCTTC. The gene calls are TRBV7-8 and TRBJ2-1; no definite D call. Per the germline V gene, CDR1 is SGHVS and CDR2 is FQNEAQ. The ends were cut back, 4 bases at V and 0 bases at J, with 10 bases in the middle. The CDR3 contains 15 residues.

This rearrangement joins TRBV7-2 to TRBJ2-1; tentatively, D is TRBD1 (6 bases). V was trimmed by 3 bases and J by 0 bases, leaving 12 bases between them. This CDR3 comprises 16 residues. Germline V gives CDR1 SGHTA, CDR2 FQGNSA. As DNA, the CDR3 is TGTGCCAGCAGCTTTGCAGGGGTTTACTCCTACAATGAGCAGTTCTTC. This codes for CASSFAGVYSYNEQFF.

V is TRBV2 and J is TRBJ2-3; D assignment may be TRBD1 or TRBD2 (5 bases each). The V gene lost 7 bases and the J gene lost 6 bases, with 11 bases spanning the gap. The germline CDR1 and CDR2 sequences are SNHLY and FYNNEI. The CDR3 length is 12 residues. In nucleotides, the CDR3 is TGTGCCAGCACCCAGGGAGCTGATACGCAGTATTTT. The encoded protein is CASTQGADTQYF.

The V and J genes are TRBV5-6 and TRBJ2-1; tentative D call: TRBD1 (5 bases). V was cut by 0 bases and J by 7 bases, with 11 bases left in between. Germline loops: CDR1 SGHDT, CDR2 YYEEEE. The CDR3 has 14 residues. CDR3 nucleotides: TGTGCCAGCAGCTTGGCCGGCAGGGATAATGAGCAGTTCTTC. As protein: CASSLAGRDNEQFF.

CDR3 DNA: TGTGCCAGCAGCTTAATAGCGGGAGGGGCCCAGAAATTCTACGAGCAGTACTTC. Translated: CASSLIAGGAQKFYEQYF. This chain uses TRBV7-6 with TRBJ2-7; TRBD2 matches 11 bases. This CDR3 contains 18 residues. Germline V lookup: CDR1 SGHVS, CDR2 FNYEAQ. V was pared by 2 bases and J by 3 bases, with 12 bases of the junction left unmatched.

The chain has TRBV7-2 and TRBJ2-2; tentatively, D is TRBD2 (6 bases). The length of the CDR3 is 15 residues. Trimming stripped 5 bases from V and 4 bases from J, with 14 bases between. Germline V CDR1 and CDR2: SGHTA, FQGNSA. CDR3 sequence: CASSTPSALTGELFF. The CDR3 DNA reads TGTGCCAGCAGCACTCCTAGCGCTCTCACCGGGGAGCTGTTTTTT.

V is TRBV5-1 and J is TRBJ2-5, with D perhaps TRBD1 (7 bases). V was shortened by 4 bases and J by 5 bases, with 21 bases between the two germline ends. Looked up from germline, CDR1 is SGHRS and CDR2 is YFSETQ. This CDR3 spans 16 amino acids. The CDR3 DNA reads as TGCGCCAGCAGCCCTCGTTCCGGAGGGGGCGGGGAGACCCAGTACTTC. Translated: CASSPRSGGGGETQYF.

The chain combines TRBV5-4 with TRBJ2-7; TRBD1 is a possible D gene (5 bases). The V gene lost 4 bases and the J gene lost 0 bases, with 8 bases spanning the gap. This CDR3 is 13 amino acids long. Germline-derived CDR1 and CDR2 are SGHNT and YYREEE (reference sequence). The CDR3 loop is CASSQQGSYEQYF. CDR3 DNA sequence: TGTGCCAGCAGCCAGCAGGGCTCCTACGAGCAGTACTTC.

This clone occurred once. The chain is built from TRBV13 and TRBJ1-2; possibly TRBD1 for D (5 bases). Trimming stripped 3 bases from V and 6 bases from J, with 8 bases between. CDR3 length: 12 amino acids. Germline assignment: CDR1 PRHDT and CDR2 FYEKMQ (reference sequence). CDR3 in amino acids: CASSFRGDGYTF. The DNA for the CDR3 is TGTGCCAGCAGCTTCAGAGGGGATGGCTACACCTTC.

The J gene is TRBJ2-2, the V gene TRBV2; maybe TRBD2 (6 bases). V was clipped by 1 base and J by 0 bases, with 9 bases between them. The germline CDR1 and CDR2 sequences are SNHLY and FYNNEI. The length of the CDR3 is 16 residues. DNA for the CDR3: TGTGCCAGCAGTGAAGTGGGGGGATCGAACACCGGGGAGCTGTTTTTT. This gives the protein CASSEVGGSNTGELFF.

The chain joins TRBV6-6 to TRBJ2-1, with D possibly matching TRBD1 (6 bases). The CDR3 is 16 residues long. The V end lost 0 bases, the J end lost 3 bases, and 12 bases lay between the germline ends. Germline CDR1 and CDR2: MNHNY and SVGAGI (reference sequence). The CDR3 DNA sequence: TGTGCCAGCAGTTACTCATTAGAGGGGGTCTACAATGAGCAGTTCTTC. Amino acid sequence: CASSYSLEGVYNEQFF.

This CDR3 is CAWISGAEAFF. CDR3 sequence (DNA): TGTGCCTGGATTTCAGGGGCAGAAGCTTTCTTT. This chain uses TRBV30 with TRBJ1-1; D may be TRBD1 (6 bases). The V and J ends lost 4 bases and 8 bases respectively, with 11 bases between them. Germline V lookup: CDR1 GTSNPN, CDR2 SVGIG (reference sequence). CDR3 length equals 11 residues.

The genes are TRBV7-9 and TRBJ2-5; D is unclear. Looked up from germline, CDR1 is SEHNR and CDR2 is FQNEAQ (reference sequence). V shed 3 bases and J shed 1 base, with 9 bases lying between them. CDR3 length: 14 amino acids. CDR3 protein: CASSLVAPQETQYF. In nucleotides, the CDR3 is TGTGCCAGCAGCTTGGTAGCCCCCCAAGAGACCCAGTACTTC.

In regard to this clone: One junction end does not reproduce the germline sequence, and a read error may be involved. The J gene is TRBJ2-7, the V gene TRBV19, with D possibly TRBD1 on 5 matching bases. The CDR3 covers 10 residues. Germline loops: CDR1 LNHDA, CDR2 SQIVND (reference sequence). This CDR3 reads CATWAQGKDF. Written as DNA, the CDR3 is TGTGCCACCTGGGCCCAGGGTAAGGACTTC.

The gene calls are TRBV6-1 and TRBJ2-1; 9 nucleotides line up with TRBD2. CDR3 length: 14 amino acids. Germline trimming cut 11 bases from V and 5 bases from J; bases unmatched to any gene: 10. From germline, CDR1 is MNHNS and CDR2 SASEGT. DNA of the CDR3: TGTGCCCTCGATATAGCGGGAGCCAACAATGAGCAGTTCTTC. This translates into CALDIAGANNEQFF.

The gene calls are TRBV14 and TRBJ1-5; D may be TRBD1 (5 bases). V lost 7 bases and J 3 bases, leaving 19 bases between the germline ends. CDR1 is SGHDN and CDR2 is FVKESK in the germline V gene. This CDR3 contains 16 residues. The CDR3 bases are TGTGCCAGCACCCTAAAAGGAGGGGAGGACAATCAGCCCCAGCATTTT. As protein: CASTLKGGEDNQPQHF.

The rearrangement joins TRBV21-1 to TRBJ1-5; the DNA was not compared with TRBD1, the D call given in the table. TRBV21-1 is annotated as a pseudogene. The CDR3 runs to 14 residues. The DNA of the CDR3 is TGTGCCAGCAGCAAAACAGGGGGCAGTCAGCCCCAGCATTTT. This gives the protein CASSKTGGSQPQHF.

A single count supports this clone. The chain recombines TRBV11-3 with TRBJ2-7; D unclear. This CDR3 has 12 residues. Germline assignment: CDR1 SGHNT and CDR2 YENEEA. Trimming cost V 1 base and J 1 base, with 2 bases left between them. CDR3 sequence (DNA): TGTGCCAGCAGCTTAGCGTCCTACGAGCAGTACTTC. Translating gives CASSLASYEQYF.

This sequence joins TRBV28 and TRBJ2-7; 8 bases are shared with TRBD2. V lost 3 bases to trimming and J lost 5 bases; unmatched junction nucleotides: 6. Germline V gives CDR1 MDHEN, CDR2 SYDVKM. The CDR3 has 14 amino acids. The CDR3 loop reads CASSLSGSPNEQYF. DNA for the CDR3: TGTGCCAGCAGTTTGAGCGGGAGTCCCAACGAGCAGTACTTC. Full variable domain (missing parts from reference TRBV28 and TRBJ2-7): DVKVTQSSRYLVKRTGEKVFLECVQDMDHENMFWYRQDPGLGLRLIYFSYDVKMKEKGDIPEGYSVSREKKERFSLILESASTNQTSMYLCASSLSGSPNEQYFGPGTRLTVT.